The 26 T cell receptor beta chains given below trace back to one sample, sequenced in a study of blood T cell repertoires in COVID-19. Data came from immunoSEQ multiplex PCR; TCRdb stores just in-frame clones and leaves some out. The sample holds some 150,000 clones, approximately 87% seen once. Sequences were obtained from peripheral blood. All receptors derive from a man aged 18 to 35 with active or convalescent COVID-19.

The CDR3 region has the DNA TGTGCCAGCAGTTACGGGACAGCGGACACTGAAGCTTTCTTT. Protein sequence: CASSYGTADTEAFF. This rearrangement joins TRBV6-6 to TRBJ1-1; 7 bases are a match to TRBD1. V lost 2 bases and J lost 3; bases outside the gene matches: 3. The CDR3 covers 14 residues. CDR1 is MNHNY and CDR2 is SVGAGI in the germline V gene (reference sequence).

This rearrangement joins TRBV7-9 to TRBJ2-4; TRBD1 is a possible D gene (6 bases). Germline CDR1 and CDR2: SEHNR and FQNEAQ (reference sequence). The CDR3 is made up of 13 amino acids. V lost 5 bases and J 2 bases, leaving 7 bases between the germline ends. The CDR3 here is CASSGQSKNIQYF. CDR3 nucleotides: TGTGCCAGCAGCGGACAGTCCAAAAACATTCAGTACTTC.

V gene TRBV28 combines with J gene TRBJ2-7; 11 bases line up with TRBD2. V shed 7 bases and J 4 bases; nucleotides not matched to a gene: 12. This CDR3 has 16 amino acids. The germline V gene has CDR1 MDHEN and CDR2 SYDVKM. The CDR3 sequence is CASTSTGTSGLYEQYV. The CDR3 nucleotides read TGTGCCAGCACCTCGACCGGGACTAGCGGTTTGTACGAGCAGTACGTC.

The chain links TRBV5-1 to TRBJ2-1; 12 bases map to TRBD2. The germline gives CDR1 SGHRS, CDR2 YFSETQ. Germline trimming cut 0 bases from V and 0 bases from J; bases unmatched to any gene: 7. The CDR3 is 19 residues long. DNA for the CDR3: TGCGCCAGCAGCTTGGCCGGTTTACTAGCGGGGGGCTCCTACAATGAGCAGTTCTTC. Translating gives CASSLAGLLAGGSYNEQFF.

The chain employs TRBV5-1 and TRBJ1-1, with D possibly TRBD1 on 6 matching bases. Trimming pared 4 bases from V and 4 bases from J, leaving 14 bases between. The germline V gene encodes CDR1 SGHRS and CDR2 YFSETQ. The CDR3 has 14 residues. The CDR3 protein is CASSVDSGSTEAFF. The DNA of the CDR3 is TGCGCCAGCAGCGTGGACAGTGGTTCCACTGAAGCTTTCTTT.

This clone occurred a few times. The chain is built from TRBV6-2 or TRBV6-3 and TRBJ2-7, with TRBD1 as a possible D gene (6 bases). Trimming stripped 0 bases from V and 0 bases from J, with 9 bases between. This CDR3 contains 15 residues. Looked up from germline, CDR1 is MNHEY and CDR2 is SVGEGT. The CDR3 spells CASSYSDSASYEQYF. The CDR3 coding sequence is TGTGCCAGCAGTTACTCGGACAGTGCCTCCTACGAGCAGTACTTC.

This chain connects TRBV14 to TRBJ1-3, with D perhaps TRBD1 (6 bases). The CDR3 runs to 15 residues. Deletions cut 1 base from V and 0 bases from J, with 7 bases between. Germline V CDR1 and CDR2: SGHDN, FVKESK. The CDR3 region is CASSQGRGSGNTIYF. CDR3 in DNA: TGTGCCAGCAGCCAAGGCAGGGGCTCTGGAAACACCATATATTTT.

The V call is TRBV10-2, the J call TRBJ1-4; D ambiguous. Looked up from germline, CDR1 is WSHSY and CDR2 is SAAADI. This CDR3 comprises 21 residues. The germline V and J ends were trimmed by 2 bases and 2 bases, with 27 bases remaining between them. The CDR3 region is CASSEGPYTWINQATNEKLFF. In DNA, the CDR3 is TGCGCCAGCAGTGAGGGGCCTTACACATGGATTAATCAGGCGACTAATGAAAAACTGTTTTTT.

The chain is built from TRBV14 and TRBJ2-1, with 8 bases aligning to TRBD2. Germline V lookup: CDR1 SGHDN, CDR2 FVKESK. This CDR3 is built from 16 residues. The J segment lost 4 bases and the V segment lost 0 bases, leaving 5 bases of the junction unmatched. The CDR3 DNA is TGTGCCAGCAGCCAAGATTGGGTAGCGGGGTACAATGAGCAGTTCTTC. Protein: CASSQDWVAGYNEQFF.

The genes are TRBV6-6 and TRBJ2-6; 11 nucleotides line up with TRBD2. This CDR3 is 19 amino acids long. Germline V gives CDR1 MNHNY, CDR2 SVGAGI (reference sequence). With 5 bases clipped from V and 4 bases from J, the junction kept 13 bases outside the gene matches. The CDR3, as DNA: TGTGCCAGCAGTCCCGGGACTAGCGGAGCCCCTGAAGGGGCCAACGTCCTGACTTTC. Translated: CASSPGTSGAPEGANVLTF.

The count of this clone is one. CDR3 bases: TGTGCCAGCAGCGTCACAGGGGGCGCAACCTATAATTCACCCCTCCACTTT. This sequence encodes CASSVTGGATYNSPLHF. This chain uses TRBV9 with TRBJ1-6; 9 bases line up with TRBD1. This CDR3 is 17 amino acids long. Losses at the gene ends were 2 bases for V and 2 bases for J; bases not matched to a gene: 5. Looked up from germline, CDR1 is SGDLS and CDR2 is YYNGEE.

This rearrangement joins TRBV20-1 to TRBJ2-2; D uncertain. In germline, CDR1 is DFQATT, CDR2 SNEGSKA (reference sequence). V lost 1 base, J lost 6 bases, and 3 bases lay in between. The CDR3 totals 11 residues. This CDR3 reads CSARVSGELFF. Here the CDR3 DNA reads TGCAGTGCTAGAGTATCCGGGGAGCTGTTTTTT.

V usage is TRBV3-1 (or the pseudogene TRBV3-2) and J usage is TRBJ2-2; D may be TRBD2 (5 bases). There are 16 residues in the CDR3. V lost 1 base and J 5 bases, leaving 14 bases between the germline ends. The germline V gene encodes CDR1 LGHDT and CDR2 YNNKEL (reference sequence). The CDR3, as DNA: TGTGCCAGCAGCCAAGGGCCCCGCCAGCGGACCGGGGAGCTGTTTTTT. It codes for CASSQGPRQRTGELFF.

V gene TRBV28 combines with J gene TRBJ2-7, with 9 bases aligning to TRBD1. From germline, CDR1 is MDHEN and CDR2 SYDVKM. This CDR3 is 17 amino acids long. V gave up 2 bases and J gave up 2 bases; unmatched junction bases: 10. The CDR3 protein is CASSLGTGRVRAYEQYV. CDR3 sequence (DNA): TGTGCCAGCAGTTTAGGGACAGGGAGGGTGAGAGCCTACGAGCAGTACGTC.

The genes are TRBV7-9 and TRBJ2-7; 11 bases align to TRBD1. The length of the CDR3 is 16 residues. The germline CDR1 and CDR2 sequences are SEHNR and FQNEAQ (reference sequence). After removal of 1 base from V and 3 bases from J, the junction contained 5 bases not matched to a gene. CDR3 protein: CASSLEPGTGGYEQYF. The CDR3 DNA sequence: TGTGCCAGCAGCTTAGAACCCGGGACAGGGGGCTACGAGCAGTACTTC.

The chain couples TRBV7-9 to TRBJ1-4, with a weak D call TRBD1 (6 bases). This CDR3 contains 16 residues. Trimming removed 4 bases from V and 5 bases from J, with 17 bases in between. CDR1 SEHNR and CDR2 FQNEAQ come from the germline V gene (reference sequence). The CDR3 spells CASSSRLGGENEKLFF. CDR3 DNA: TGTGCCAGCAGCTCCCGTTTAGGGGGGGAGAATGAAAAACTGTTTTTT.

The chain links TRBV5-4 to TRBJ1-2; 8 nucleotides agree with TRBD1. CDR1 and CDR2 (germline): SGHNT, YYREEE (reference sequence). Unmatched junction bases numbered 8, after V lost 3 bases and J lost 7 bases. The CDR3 sequence is 14 residues long. CDR3 loop: CASSSAGQGRGYTF. CDR3 coding DNA: TGTGCCAGCAGCTCCGCAGGACAGGGCCGTGGCTACACCTTC. Based on the CDR3 plus reference TRBV5-4 and TRBJ1-2, the full variable domain is ETGVTQSPTHLIKTRGQQVTLRCSSQSGHNTVSWYQQALGQGPQFIFQYYREEENGRGNFPPRFSGLQFPNYSSELNVNALELDDSALYLCASSSAGQGRGYTFGSGTRLTVV.

This clone was detected only a few times. The chain links TRBV7-9 to TRBJ2-1, with 11 positions matching TRBD2. Per germline, CDR1 SEHNR and CDR2 FQNEAQ (reference sequence). The CDR3 loop spans 16 amino acids. V lost 3 bases to trimming and J lost 4 bases; unmatched junction nucleotides: 5. CDR3 in amino acids: CASSFSGLAGYNEQFF. The CDR3 bases are TGTGCCAGCAGCTTTTCCGGACTAGCGGGTTACAATGAGCAGTTCTTC. The whole variable domain, filled in from reference TRBV7-9 and TRBJ2-1, reads DTGVSQNPRHKITKRGQNVTFRCDPISEHNRLYWYRQTLGQGPEFLTYFQNEAQLEKSRLLSDRFSAERPKGSFSTLEIQRTEQGDSAMYLCASSFSGLAGYNEQFFGPGTRLTVL.

The chain carries TRBV2 and TRBJ1-4, with a tentative D call TRBD1 (5 bases). Trimming cost V 6 bases and J 5 bases, with 22 bases left between them. This CDR3 contains 17 residues. Germline V gives CDR1 SNHLY, CDR2 FYNNEI. The CDR3 DNA reads as TGTGCCAGCAGAGCCAACCTTCTGCGGGGCCTAAATGAAAAACTGTTTTTT. This encodes CASRANLLRGLNEKLFF.

The rearrangement links TRBV2 to TRBJ1-1; 10 nucleotides match TRBD1. Germline V gene data show CDR1 as SNHLY and CDR2 as FYNNEI. CDR3 length equals 18 residues. V lost 6 bases to trimming and J lost 1 base; unmatched junction nucleotides: 14. The DNA of the CDR3 is TGTGCCAGCAGCCTACCCGGGACAGGGGTTCGCGGGAACACTGAAGCTTTCTTT. Residues: CASSLPGTGVRGNTEAFF.

V and J are TRBV4-2 and TRBJ1-1; D may be TRBD1 (5 bases). CDR1 LGHNA and CDR2 YNFKEQ come from the germline V gene. V was clipped by 8 bases and J by 0 bases, with 16 bases between them. The CDR3 runs to 15 residues. CDR3 coding DNA: TGTGCCAGCGGGAGGGGTGGCTTAATGAACACTGAAGCTTTCTTT. It encodes CASGRGGLMNTEAFF.

The V and J genes are TRBV7-2 and TRBJ2-5; maybe TRBD1 (7 bases). Germline V gives CDR1 SGHTA, CDR2 FQGNSA. The CDR3 loop spans 15 amino acids. V was trimmed by 4 bases and J by 1 base, leaving 13 bases between them. This CDR3 is CASSWGDSLQETQYF. The DNA for the CDR3 is TGTGCCAGCAGCTGGGGGGACAGCCTCCAAGAGACCCAGTACTTC.

In DNA form, the CDR3 reads TGCGCCAGCAGGCCGGGACAGGACAATCAGCCCCAGCATTTT. Protein: CASRPGQDNQPQHF. V is TRBV5-1 and J is TRBJ1-5; 8 nucleotides match TRBD1. V trimming: 5 bases; J trimming: 3 bases; junction bases outside the gene matches: 4. The CDR3 is 14 amino acids. Germline CDR1 reads SGHRS; CDR2 reads YFSETQ.

The CDR3 DNA reads TGTGCCAGCAGAGGAGATAATTCACCCCTCCACTTT. Residues: CASRGDNSPLHF. This chain joins TRBV5-4 and TRBJ1-6; D remains ambiguous. The CDR3 extends over 12 amino acids. V lost 5 bases and J lost 5, with 5 bases in between. The V gene's germline CDR1 is SGHNT and CDR2 YYREEE (reference sequence).

The rearrangement uses TRBV19 and TRBJ1-1, with 7 bases that match TRBD1. Germline V gene sequence: CDR1 LNHDA, CDR2 SQIVND (reference sequence). CDR3 length equals 14 residues. Trimming removed 5 bases from V and 1 base from J; junction bases left unmatched: 4. CDR3 sequence: CASSVRQGNTEAFF. The CDR3 DNA reads as TGTGCCAGTAGTGTCCGACAGGGGAACACTGAAGCTTTCTTT.

This clone was seen a few times. This chain uses TRBV6-1 with TRBJ1-4; D remains ambiguous. Germline lookup yields CDR1 MNHNS and CDR2 SASEGT. The CDR3 length is 15 residues. V lost 2 bases to trimming and J lost 7 bases, with 14 bases between them. The CDR3 DNA is TGTGCCAGCAGTGAAAGTAGTAGAACCGTTGAAAAACTGTTTTTT. Protein: CASSESSRTVEKLFF.